This T cell receptor beta chain was recovered during a study of blood T cell repertoires in COVID-19. On the study more broadly: From T cells, B-cell-depleted T cells, or PBMCs came the material, which was cDNA or gDNA.

Repertoires were generated with immunoSEQ multiplex PCR, while TCRdb's copy carries only in-frame clones and drops some. The top ten clones hold roughly 6.1% of a sample with 75,000 to 80,000 clones, roughly 89% of them seen once. The CDR3 has 15 residues. V shed 1 base and J shed 5 bases, with 14 bases lying between them. Germline lookup yields CDR1 SEHNR and CDR2 FQNEAQ (reference sequence). This clonotype was sampled from a human donor in a cohort sampled during active COVID-19. The rearrangement joins TRBV7-9 to TRBJ1-1; TRBD1 might be the D (6 bases). Material: peripheral blood. CDR3 sequence: CASSLVPDSSTEAFF. The DNA for the CDR3 is TGTGCCAGCAGCTTAGTCCCGGACAGCAGTACTGAAGCTTTCTTT.